This passage covers 30 T cell receptor beta chains from one sample sequenced in a study of CD8+ T cells in alopecia areata. Treatment denoted: oral pan-JAK inhibitor, 5-10 mg twice daily. Reverse transcribed after extraction, RNA yielded cDNA as the sequencing template. Here immunoSEQ multiplex PCR was the method, and the copy in TCRdb shows in-frame clones only, minus some. This table holds about 220,000 clones, more than 45% found once. The sequencing here drew on CD4+ T cells sorted from blood, taken at week 4, from a patient treated with tofacitinib. All receptors come from a human donor with alopecia areata.

As to this clone: The identical CDR3 is also encoded by other nucleotide sequences in the sample. The chain is built from TRBV5-1 and TRBJ2-3; TRBD2 matches 8 bases. The V gene end was trimmed by 2 bases and the J gene end by 2 bases; junction bases not matched to a gene: 4. Per the germline V gene, CDR1 is SGHRS and CDR2 is YFSETQ. The CDR3 runs to 15 residues. The CDR3 is CASSFLAGTTDTQYF. CDR3 in DNA: TGCGCCAGCAGCTTCTTAGCGGGGACCACAGATACGCAGTATTTT.

This clone has a handful of counts. The genes are TRBV10-3 and TRBJ2-1; D remains unclear. The V end was cut by 3 bases, the J end by 10 bases, with 13 bases between. Germline loops: CDR1 ENHRY, CDR2 SYGVKD. The length of the CDR3 is 13 residues. The CDR3 is CAISEGRNGEQFF. The CDR3 DNA is TGTGCCATCAGTGAAGGTCGGAACGGGGAGCAGTTCTTC.

The V gene is TRBV6-5, the J gene TRBJ2-1, with TRBD2 identical over 10 bases. The CDR3 extends over 16 amino acids. After removal of 0 bases from V and 6 bases from J, the junction contained 5 bases not matched to a gene. Germline-derived CDR1 and CDR2 are MNHEY and SVGAGI. As DNA, the CDR3 is TGTGCCAGCAGTTACTCGAAGCGGGGGGGCCCCAATGAGCAGTTCTTC. It encodes CASSYSKRGGPNEQFF.

This clone was detected ten times or more. This chain joins TRBV29-1 and TRBJ2-2, with D possibly matching TRBD2 (6 bases). Per germline, CDR1 SQVTM and CDR2 ANQGSEA. The CDR3 sequence is 13 residues long. V was trimmed by 0 bases and J by 8 bases, leaving 10 bases between them. In DNA form, the CDR3 reads TGCAGCGTTGAAGATCGGGGGTCAGGGGAGCTGTTTTTT. It yields the protein CSVEDRGSGELFF.

This chain links TRBV7-2 with TRBJ1-1; D is unclear. CDR1 is SGHTA and CDR2 is FQGNSA in the germline V gene. V shed 5 bases and J shed 6 bases, with 16 bases lying between them. This CDR3 contains 14 residues. The DNA for the CDR3 is TGTGCCAGCAGCCCTTTCCAGACACGGGCTGAAGCTTTCTTT. This codes for CASSPFQTRAEAFF. Variable domain in full (rest from reference TRBV7-2 and TRBJ1-1): GAGVSQSPSNKVTEKGKDVELRCDPISGHTALYWYRQSLGQGLEFLIYFQGNSAPDKSGLPSDRFSAERTGGSVSTLTIQRTQQEDSAVYLCASSPFQTRAEAFFGQGTRLTVV.

The rearrangement joins TRBV5-6 to TRBJ2-3; D remains ambiguous. The length of the CDR3 is 13 residues. Germline CDR1 is SGHDT and CDR2 is YYEEEE. The V end was cut by 2 bases, the J end by 4 bases, with 8 bases between. CDR3 in amino acids: CASSFGAADTQYF. The CDR3 DNA sequence: TGTGCCAGCAGCTTCGGAGCCGCAGATACGCAGTATTTT.

This clone was seen more than once but under ten times. This sequence joins TRBV2 and TRBJ1-2, with no clear D. CDR3 length: 10 amino acids. Trimming took off 3 bases at V and 5 bases at J, with 1 base between the two ends. Germline V gene lookup returns CDR1 SNHLY and CDR2 FYNNEI. For the CDR3, the DNA is TGTGCCAGCAGTGATTATGGCTACACCTTC. This codes for CASSDYGYTF.

The chain joins TRBV14 to TRBJ1-2; D call uncertain. The CDR3 is made up of 13 amino acids. The germline V gene has CDR1 SGHDN and CDR2 FVKESK. The V end was cut by 4 bases, the J end by 4 bases, with 10 bases between. The CDR3 coding sequence is TGTGCCAGCAGCCTGGGCAGAAGCTATGGCTACACCTTC. Translation gives CASSLGRSYGYTF.

Only a few counts were recorded for this clone. The gene calls are TRBV30 and TRBJ2-7; possibly TRBD1 for D (7 bases). From germline, CDR1 is GTSNPN and CDR2 SVGIG (reference sequence). CDR3 length: 13 residues. V was shortened by 5 bases and J by 1 base, with 12 bases between the two germline ends. CDR3 in DNA: TGTGCCTGGGGAGGGGGCCATTCCTACGAGCAGTACTTC. Its protein is CAWGGGHSYEQYF.

The chain is built from TRBV5-1 and TRBJ1-2, with D maybe TRBD1 (5 bases). Germline-derived CDR1 and CDR2 are SGHRS and YFSETQ. The CDR3 is 17 amino acids. The ends were cut back, 0 bases at V and 4 bases at J, with 19 bases in the middle. DNA for the CDR3: TGCGCCAGCAGCTTGGAAATTCCGGGACCCGGTGGCTATGGCTACACCTTC. This sequence encodes CASSLEIPGPGGYGYTF.

The rearrangement joins TRBV29-1 to TRBJ2-3; D remains unclear. This CDR3 has 12 residues. Germline V gene sequence: CDR1 SQVTM, CDR2 ANQGSEA. The V end was cut by 4 bases, the J end by 4 bases, with 9 bases between. The CDR3 loop is CSVGKVPDTQYF. The CDR3 bases are TGCAGCGTTGGTAAGGTCCCAGATACGCAGTATTTT.

This chain joins TRBV6-5 and TRBJ1-1, with D perhaps TRBD1 (5 bases). The germline gives CDR1 MNHEY, CDR2 SVGAGI. The germline V and J ends were trimmed by 10 bases and 1 base, with 16 bases remaining between them. This CDR3 spans 14 amino acids. The CDR3, as DNA: TGTGCCACCCAGGAGTTTGGACAGAACACTGAAGCTTTCTTT. Encoded protein: CATQEFGQNTEAFF.

This chain joins TRBV29-1 and TRBJ2-3; TRBD2 aligns across 13 bases. In germline, CDR1 is SQVTM, CDR2 ANQGSEA. With V trimmed by 6 bases and J by 7 bases, 7 bases remained unmatched. This CDR3 spans 14 amino acids. CDR3: CSVAPGLAGNTQYF. The CDR3 nucleotides are TGCAGCGTCGCTCCGGGACTAGCGGGGAATACGCAGTATTTT.

This clone appeared a few times. The chain recombines TRBV4-3 with TRBJ2-6; 8 bases fit TRBD1. V shed 5 bases and J 14 bases; nucleotides not matched to a gene: 8. The CDR3 has 13 residues. CDR1 is LGHNA and CDR2 is YSLEER in the germline V gene. In DNA form, the CDR3 reads TGCGCCAGCAGCAGTGACAGGGGAAATATCCTGACTTTC. This encodes CASSSDRGNILTF.

The chain has TRBV5-6 and TRBJ1-1; D is ambiguous. Trimming cost V 1 base and J 1 base, with 5 bases left between them. The CDR3 runs 13 residues. The germline V gene encodes CDR1 SGHDT and CDR2 YYEEEE. The DNA for the CDR3 is TGTGCCAGCAGCTTGTCCAGGAACACTGAAGCTTTCTTT. As protein: CASSLSRNTEAFF.

This chain uses TRBV29-1 with TRBJ1-1; D is undetermined. From germline, CDR1 is SQVTM and CDR2 ANQGSEA. This CDR3 contains 13 residues. V was shortened by 6 bases and J by 1 base, with 12 bases between the two germline ends. CDR3 coding DNA: TGCAGCGTGGGGTATGGCTCGAACACTGAAGCTTTCTTT. Translation: CSVGYGSNTEAFF.

This chain links TRBV29-1 with TRBJ1-2; unclear D gene. The CDR3 has 11 residues. The germline V gene encodes CDR1 SQVTM and CDR2 ANQGSEA. Trimming took off 5 bases at V and 6 bases at J, with 10 bases between the two ends. This CDR3 reads CSVYDIDGYTF. In DNA, the CDR3 is TGCAGCGTTTACGACATTGATGGCTACACCTTC.

V and J are TRBV4-1 and TRBJ2-3, with 11 positions matching TRBD2. Trimming cost V 0 bases and J 3 bases; bases outside gene matches: 5. Germline V CDR1 and CDR2: MGHRA, YSYEKL. This CDR3 has 17 residues. CDR3 nucleotides: TGCGCCAGCAGCCAAGATAGCGGGGGGGCGGGGACAGATACGCAGTATTTT. It yields the protein CASSQDSGGAGTDTQYF.

The J gene is TRBJ1-2, the V gene TRBV7-2, with D uncertain. Germline V gene sequence: CDR1 SGHTA, CDR2 FQGNSA. V lost 4 bases and J lost 5, with 14 bases in between. This CDR3 has 14 residues. Here the CDR3 DNA reads TGTGCCAGCAGCTCGTCTGCGTCTCTGTATGGCTACACCTTC. Protein product: CASSSSASLYGYTF. Using reference TRBV7-2 and TRBJ1-2 for the parts outside the CDR3, the full variable domain is GAGVSQSPSNKVTEKGKDVELRCDPISGHTALYWYRQSLGQGLEFLIYFQGNSAPDKSGLPSDRFSAERTGGSVSTLTIQRTQQEDSAVYLCASSSSASLYGYTFGSGTRLTVV.

J is TRBJ2-3 and V is TRBV11-2; 8 nucleotides align to TRBD2. The CDR3 has 15 residues. The germline gives CDR1 SGHAT, CDR2 FQNNGV. The ends lost 4 bases at V and 0 bases at J; junction bases unmatched: 3. The CDR3 DNA reads TGTGCCAGCAGCTGGAAGCGGGGGAGCACAGATACGCAGTATTTT. Translated, it gives CASSWKRGSTDTQYF.

The V and J genes are TRBV7-2 and TRBJ2-3; 11 bases fit TRBD1. The CDR3 runs to 15 residues. Germline CDR1 reads SGHTA; CDR2 reads FQGNSA. Unmatched junction bases numbered 2, after V lost 2 bases and J lost 4 bases. This CDR3 reads CASSLRGQGADTQYF. The CDR3 coding sequence is TGTGCCAGCAGCTTACGGGGACAGGGGGCAGATACGCAGTATTTT.

This clone is classed as medium-sized (0.01 to 0.1%). The chain carries TRBV19 and TRBJ2-6; D remains ambiguous. The CDR3 runs 15 residues. Germline V lookup: CDR1 LNHDA, CDR2 SQIVND (reference sequence). Trimming stripped 9 bases from V and 0 bases from J, with 12 bases between. CDR3: CASLQVSSGANVLTF. The DNA of the CDR3 is TGTGCCAGCCTGCAGGTTTCCTCTGGGGCCAACGTCCTGACTTTC.

This chain joins TRBV7-6 and TRBJ1-5; 8 nucleotides line up with TRBD1. Germline trimming cut 1 base from V and 9 bases from J; bases unmatched to any gene: 5. This CDR3 comprises 14 residues. CDR1 SGHVS and CDR2 FNYEAQ come from the germline V gene. In DNA form, the CDR3 reads TGTGCCAGCAGCTTAGACCAGGGGGCTTCGCCCCAGCATTTT. It encodes CASSLDQGASPQHF.

This clone was picked up a small number of times. The gene calls are TRBV15 and TRBJ2-1, with 15 bases matching TRBD2. V trimming: 8 bases; J trimming: 2 bases; junction bases outside the gene matches: 19. Germline CDR1 and CDR2: LNHNV and YYDKDF (reference sequence). The CDR3 is 21 amino acids. The CDR3 loop is CATRLLRSGLAGGGTYNEQFF. CDR3 DNA: TGTGCCACCCGTCTGCTCAGATCGGGACTAGCGGGGGGCGGTACCTACAATGAGCAGTTCTTC.

The V gene is TRBV5-4, the J gene TRBJ2-5, with 8 bases identical to TRBD2. The CDR3 spans 14 residues. V was pared by 1 base and J by 4 bases, with 3 bases of the junction left unmatched. Germline V gene sequence: CDR1 SGHNT, CDR2 YYREEE (reference sequence). For the CDR3, the DNA is TGTGCCAGCAGCTTGTTAGCGGGGTTAGAGACCCAGTACTTC. Its protein is CASSLLAGLETQYF.

This clone was detected only a few times. The rearrangement uses TRBV15 and TRBJ1-2; 7 bases fit TRBD1. Germline trimming cut 6 bases from V and 6 bases from J; bases unmatched to any gene: 10. Germline lookup yields CDR1 LNHNV and CDR2 YYDKDF (reference sequence). This CDR3 spans 14 amino acids. The CDR3 loop is CATSPVITGDGYTF. Written as DNA, the CDR3 is TGTGCCACCAGTCCCGTCATTACAGGGGATGGCTACACCTTC. The whole variable domain, filled in from reference TRBV15 and TRBJ1-2, reads DAMVIQNPRYQVTQFGKPVTLSCSQTLNHNVMYWYQQKSSQAPKLLFHYYDKDFNNEADTPDNFQSRRPNTSFCFLDIRSPGLGDTAMYLCATSPVITGDGYTFGSGTRLTVV.

CDR3 sequence: CASSVAWGGNTEAFF. The CDR3 bases are TGTGCCAGCAGCGTAGCGTGGGGGGGGAACACTGAAGCTTTCTTT. The chain carries TRBV9 and TRBJ1-1, with D perhaps TRBD1 (5 bases). The germline V gene has CDR1 SGDLS and CDR2 YYNGEE. V was clipped by 0 bases and J by 1 base, with 10 bases between them. CDR3 size: 15 residues.

The chain carries TRBV25-1 and TRBJ2-1; 12 nucleotides line up with TRBD2. Trimming removed 4 bases from V and 5 bases from J; junction bases left unmatched: 6. Germline V gives CDR1 MGHDK, CDR2 SYGVNS. This CDR3 comprises 16 residues. The CDR3 bases are TGTGCCAGCAGTGTCCTAGCGGGGGGGCCAAACAATGAGCAGTTCTTC. It translates to CASSVLAGGPNNEQFF.

The genes are TRBV11-2 and TRBJ2-2, with a weak D call TRBD2 (7 bases). This CDR3 is built from 17 residues. Deletions cut 3 bases from V and 2 bases from J, with 16 bases between. Per the germline V gene, CDR1 is SGHAT and CDR2 is FQNNGV. This CDR3 is CASSFPLAGANTGELFF. CDR3 coding DNA: TGTGCCAGCAGCTTCCCCTTGGCGGGGGCCAACACCGGGGAGCTGTTTTTT.

The chain uses TRBV5-1 and TRBJ2-1; D remains unclear. The CDR3 sequence is 15 residues long. From germline, CDR1 is SGHRS and CDR2 YFSETQ. V was clipped by 4 bases and J by 4 bases, with 15 bases between them. The CDR3 sequence: CASSKRESLYNEQFF. In nucleotides, the CDR3 is TGCGCCAGCAGCAAAAGGGAATCCCTATACAATGAGCAGTTCTTC.